The TCR beta chain described here comes from a study of PD-1 blockade in classical Hodgkin lymphoma. With regard to this clone: Its antigen is undetermined.

Study-wide results and caveats: With respect to the repertoire differences, their causes, possibly disease activity or prior therapy, remain undefined. Newly diagnosed patients reportedly trailed healthy donors in baseline TCR diversity.

Time point meaning: newly diagnosed, previously untreated cHL patient sample. Purification of CD4+ T cells from thawed PBMCs was performed via magnetic negative selection. Untreated, newly diagnosed classical Hodgkin lymphoma PBMCs were comparators. The assay was immunoSEQ multiplex PCR, and TCRdb's table has in-frame clones only and misses some. The sample holds around 15,000 clones; about nine tenths are singletons and the top ten take approximately 0.51%. With V trimmed by 5 bases and J by 8 bases, 8 bases remained unmatched. CDR3 length: 15 residues. Germline V gene data show CDR1 as MDHEN and CDR2 as SYDVKM.

Material for sequencing was CD4+ T cells from blood. The rearrangement uses TRBV28 and TRBJ2-1, with TRBD2 matching 11 bases. This sequence originates from a human donor with classical Hodgkin lymphoma. The CDR3 is CASSPTSGSGHEQFF. The DNA for the CDR3 is TGTGCCAGCAGTCCCACTAGCGGGAGCGGCCATGAGCAGTTCTTC.